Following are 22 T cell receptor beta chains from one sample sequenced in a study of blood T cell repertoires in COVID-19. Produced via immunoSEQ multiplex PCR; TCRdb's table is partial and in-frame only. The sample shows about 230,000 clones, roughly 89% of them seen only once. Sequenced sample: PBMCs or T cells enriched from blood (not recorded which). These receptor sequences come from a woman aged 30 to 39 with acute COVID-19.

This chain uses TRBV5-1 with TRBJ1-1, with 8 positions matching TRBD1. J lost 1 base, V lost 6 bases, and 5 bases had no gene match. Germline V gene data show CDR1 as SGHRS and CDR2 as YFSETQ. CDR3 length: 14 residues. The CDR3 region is CASIETGENTEAFF. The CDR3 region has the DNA TGCGCCAGCATCGAGACAGGGGAGAACACTGAAGCTTTCTTT. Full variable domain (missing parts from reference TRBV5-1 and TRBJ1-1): KAGVTQTPRYLIKTRGQQVTLSCSPISGHRSVSWYQQTPGQGLQFLFEYFSETQRNKGNFPGRFSGRQFSNSRSEMNVSTLELGDSALYLCASIETGENTEAFFGQGTRLTVV.

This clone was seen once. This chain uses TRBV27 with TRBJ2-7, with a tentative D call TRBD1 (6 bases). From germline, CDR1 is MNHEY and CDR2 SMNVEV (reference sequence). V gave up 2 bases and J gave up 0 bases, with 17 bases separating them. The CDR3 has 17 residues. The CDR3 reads CASSLMDPTGTSYEQYF. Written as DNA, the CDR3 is TGTGCCAGCAGTTTAATGGACCCGACAGGAACCTCCTACGAGCAGTACTTC.

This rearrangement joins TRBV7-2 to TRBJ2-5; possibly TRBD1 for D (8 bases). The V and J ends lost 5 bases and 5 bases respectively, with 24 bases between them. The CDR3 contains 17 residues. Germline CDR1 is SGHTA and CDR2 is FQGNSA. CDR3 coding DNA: TGTGCCAGCAGCGATGAGGGGGGGCAGGGGGCCCGCGAGACCCAGTACTTC. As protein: CASSDEGGQGARETQYF.

CDR3 coding DNA: TGTGCCAGTCATAGGGGAGGGGTTACTGAAGCTTTCTTT. This sequence encodes CASHRGGVTEAFF. V and J are TRBV6-5 and TRBJ1-1, with TRBD1 as a possible D gene (5 bases). The CDR3 loop spans 13 amino acids. V lost 9 bases to trimming and J lost 5 bases, with 16 bases between them. CDR1 and CDR2 (germline): MNHEY, SVGAGI.

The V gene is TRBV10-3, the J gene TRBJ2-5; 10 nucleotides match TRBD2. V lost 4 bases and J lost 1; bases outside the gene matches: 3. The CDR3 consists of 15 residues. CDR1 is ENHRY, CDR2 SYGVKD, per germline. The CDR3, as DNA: TGTGCCATCAGTGGTAGCGGGGGGACCCAAGAGACCCAGTACTTC. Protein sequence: CAISGSGGTQETQYF.

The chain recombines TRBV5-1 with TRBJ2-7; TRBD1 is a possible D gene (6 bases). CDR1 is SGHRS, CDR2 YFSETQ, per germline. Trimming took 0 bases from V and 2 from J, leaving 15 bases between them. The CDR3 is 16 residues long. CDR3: CASSLDSGQTTYEQYF. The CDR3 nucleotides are TGCGCCAGCAGCTTGGATTCCGGACAGACTACCTACGAGCAGTACTTC.

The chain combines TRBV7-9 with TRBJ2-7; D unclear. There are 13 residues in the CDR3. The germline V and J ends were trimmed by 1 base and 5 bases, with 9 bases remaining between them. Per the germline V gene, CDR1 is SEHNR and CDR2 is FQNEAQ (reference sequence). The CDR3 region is CASSLVPSHEQYF. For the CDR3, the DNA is TGTGCCAGCAGCTTAGTTCCATCCCACGAGCAGTACTTC.

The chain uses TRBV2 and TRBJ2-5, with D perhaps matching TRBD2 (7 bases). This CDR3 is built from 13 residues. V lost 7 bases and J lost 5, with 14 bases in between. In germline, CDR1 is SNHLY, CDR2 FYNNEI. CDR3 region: CASTDRGGETQYF. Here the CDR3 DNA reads TGTGCCAGCACCGATAGGGGGGGGGAGACCCAGTACTTC.

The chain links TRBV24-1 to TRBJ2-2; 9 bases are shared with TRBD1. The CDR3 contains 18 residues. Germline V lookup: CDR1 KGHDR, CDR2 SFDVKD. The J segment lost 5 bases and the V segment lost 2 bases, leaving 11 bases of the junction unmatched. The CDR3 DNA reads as TGTGCCACCAGTGATTCGCTGAGGGGACAGGGAGATACCGGGGAGCTGTTTTTT. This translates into CATSDSLRGQGDTGELFF.

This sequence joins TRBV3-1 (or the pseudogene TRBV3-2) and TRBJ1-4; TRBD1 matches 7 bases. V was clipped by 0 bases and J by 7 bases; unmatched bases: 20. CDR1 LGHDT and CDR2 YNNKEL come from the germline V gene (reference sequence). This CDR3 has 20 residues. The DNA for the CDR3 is TGTGCCAGCAGCCAAGACCCTTTCCGCCTAGACAGGGACGGCGGTGAAAAACTGTTTTTT. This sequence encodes CASSQDPFRLDRDGGEKLFF.

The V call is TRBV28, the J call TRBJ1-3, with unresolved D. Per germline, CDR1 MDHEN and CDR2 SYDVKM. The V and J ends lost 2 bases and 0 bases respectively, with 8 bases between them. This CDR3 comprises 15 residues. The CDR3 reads CASSLSGSSGNTIYF. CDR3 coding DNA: TGTGCCAGCAGTTTAAGCGGCAGCTCTGGAAACACCATATATTTT.

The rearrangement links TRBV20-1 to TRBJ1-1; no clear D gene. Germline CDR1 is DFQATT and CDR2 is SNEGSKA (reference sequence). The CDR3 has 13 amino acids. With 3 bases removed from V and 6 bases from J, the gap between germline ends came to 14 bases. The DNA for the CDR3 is TGCAGTGCTAGTTTGTCGAGAAGTCCTGAAGCTTTCTTT. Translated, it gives CSASLSRSPEAFF.

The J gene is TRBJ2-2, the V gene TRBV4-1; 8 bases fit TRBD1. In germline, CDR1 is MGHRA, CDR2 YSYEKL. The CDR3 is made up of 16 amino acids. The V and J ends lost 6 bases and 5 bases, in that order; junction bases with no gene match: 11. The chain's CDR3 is CASRRAGGAGTGELFF. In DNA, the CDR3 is TGCGCCAGCAGGCGGGCAGGGGGCGCAGGAACCGGGGAGCTGTTTTTT.

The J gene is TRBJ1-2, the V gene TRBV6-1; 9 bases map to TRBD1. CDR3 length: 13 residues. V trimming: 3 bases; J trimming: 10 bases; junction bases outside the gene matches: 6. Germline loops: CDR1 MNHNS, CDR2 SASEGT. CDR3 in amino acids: CASSEGDRVDYTF. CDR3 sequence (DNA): TGTGCCAGCAGTGAGGGGGACAGGGTTGACTACACCTTC.

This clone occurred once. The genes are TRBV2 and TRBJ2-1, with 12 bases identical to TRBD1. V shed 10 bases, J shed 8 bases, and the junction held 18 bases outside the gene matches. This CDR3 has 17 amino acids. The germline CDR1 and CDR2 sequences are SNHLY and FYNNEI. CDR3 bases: TGTGCCACCGCCTATTCGGGGCCGGGACAGGGGGCCCATGAGCAGTTCTTC. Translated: CATAYSGPGQGAHEQFF.

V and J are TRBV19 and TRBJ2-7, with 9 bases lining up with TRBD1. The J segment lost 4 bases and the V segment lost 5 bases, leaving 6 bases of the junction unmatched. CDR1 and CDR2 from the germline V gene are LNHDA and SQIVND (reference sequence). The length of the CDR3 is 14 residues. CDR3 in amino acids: CASSASGQGYEQYF. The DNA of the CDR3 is TGTGCCAGTAGTGCCTCGGGACAGGGTTACGAGCAGTACTTC.

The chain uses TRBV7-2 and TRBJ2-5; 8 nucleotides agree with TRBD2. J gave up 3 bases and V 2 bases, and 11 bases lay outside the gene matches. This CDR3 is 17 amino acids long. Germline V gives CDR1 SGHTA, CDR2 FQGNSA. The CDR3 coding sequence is TGTGCCAGCAGCTTAATCGGTTCCAGCGGGGGTAAAGAGACCCAGTACTTC. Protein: CASSLIGSSGGKETQYF.

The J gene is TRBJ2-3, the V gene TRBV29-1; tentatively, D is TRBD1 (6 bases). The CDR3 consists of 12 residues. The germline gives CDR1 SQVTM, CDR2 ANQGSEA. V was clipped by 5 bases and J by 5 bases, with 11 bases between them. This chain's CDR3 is CSVSGAGDTQYF. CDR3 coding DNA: TGCAGCGTTTCAGGGGCCGGAGATACGCAGTATTTT.

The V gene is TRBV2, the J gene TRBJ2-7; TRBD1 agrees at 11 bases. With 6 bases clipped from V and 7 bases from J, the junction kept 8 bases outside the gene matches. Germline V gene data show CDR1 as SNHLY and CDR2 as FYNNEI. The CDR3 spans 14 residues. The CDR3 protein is CASSWTGGAGEQYF. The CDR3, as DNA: TGTGCCAGCAGCTGGACAGGGGGCGCGGGTGAGCAGTACTTC. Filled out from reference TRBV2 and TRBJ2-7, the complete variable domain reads EPEVTQTPSHQVTQMGQEVILRCVPISNHLYFYWYRQILGQKVEFLVSFYNNEISEKSEIFDDQFSVERPDGSNFTLKIRSTKLEDSAMYFCASSWTGGAGEQYFGPGTRLTVT.

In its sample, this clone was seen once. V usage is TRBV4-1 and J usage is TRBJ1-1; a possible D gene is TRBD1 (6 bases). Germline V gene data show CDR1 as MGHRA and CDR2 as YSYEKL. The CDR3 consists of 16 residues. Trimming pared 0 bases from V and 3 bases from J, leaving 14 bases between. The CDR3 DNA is TGCGCCAGCAGCCAAGATGGCTGGGACACCCACACTGAAGCTTTCTTT. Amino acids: CASSQDGWDTHTEAFF.

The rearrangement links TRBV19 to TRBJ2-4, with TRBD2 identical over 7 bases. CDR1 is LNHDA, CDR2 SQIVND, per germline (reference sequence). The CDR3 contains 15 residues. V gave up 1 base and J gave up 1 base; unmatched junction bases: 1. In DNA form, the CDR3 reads TGTGCCAGTAGTATAGGGGAGGGGGCCAAAAACATTCAGTACTTC. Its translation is CASSIGEGAKNIQYF.

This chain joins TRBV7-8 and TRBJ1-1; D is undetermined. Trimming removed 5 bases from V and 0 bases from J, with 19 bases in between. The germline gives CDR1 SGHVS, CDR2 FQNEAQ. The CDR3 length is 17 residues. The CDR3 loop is CASSHERGSGMNTEAFF. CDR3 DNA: TGTGCCAGCAGCCATGAGAGAGGGTCGGGGATGAACACTGAAGCTTTCTTT.